The 25 T cell receptor beta chains listed next were all sequenced from one sample in a study of cytomegalovirus exposure and HLA in healthy donors. Primers for the PCR totalled 60 Vbeta and 13 Jbeta. TCRdb keeps only in-frame clones here, not all; method: immunoSEQ multiplex PCR. The table has around 170,000 clones, 82% seen once. Sequenced sample: PBMCs. These receptors all stem from a woman younger than 35 in good health and CMV-seronegative.

CDR3: CASSRLAGDNIQYF. The DNA for the CDR3 is TGTGCCAGCAGTCGACTAGCGGGGGATAACATTCAGTACTTC. The chain carries TRBV2 and TRBJ2-4; 12 positions match TRBD2. The V gene's germline CDR1 is SNHLY and CDR2 FYNNEI. This CDR3 region has 14 residues. The junction had 3 bases not matched to a gene; V was cut back by 5 bases and J by 7 bases. The full variable domain, with the rest looked up from reference TRBV2 and TRBJ2-4, is EPEVTQTPSHQVTQMGQEVILRCVPISNHLYFYWYRQILGQKVEFLVSFYNNEISEKSEIFDDQFSVERPDGSNFTLKIRSTKLEDSAMYFCASSRLAGDNIQYFGAGTRLSVL.

This clone was found a few times. The genes are TRBV5-5 and TRBJ2-7, with D possibly matching TRBD2 (7 bases). CDR1 and CDR2 from the germline V gene are SGHKS and YYEKEE (reference sequence). This CDR3 region has 15 residues. Trimming removed 0 bases from V and 3 bases from J, with 13 bases in between. The CDR3: CASSLEGGVVYEQYF. CDR3 DNA: TGTGCCAGCAGCTTGGAGGGGGGGGTGGTCTACGAGCAGTACTTC.

The genes are TRBV5-4 and TRBJ2-3; 10 bases map to TRBD2. Germline loops: CDR1 SGHNT, CDR2 YYREEE (reference sequence). V shed 4 bases, J shed 2 bases, and the junction held 7 bases outside the gene matches. The CDR3 sequence is 16 residues long. CDR3 region: CASSPLAGAITDTQYF. The CDR3 DNA sequence: TGTGCCAGCAGCCCGCTAGCGGGGGCCATCACAGATACGCAGTATTTT. The whole variable domain, remainder taken from reference TRBV5-4 and TRBJ2-3, is ETGVTQSPTHLIKTRGQQVTLRCSSQSGHNTVSWYQQALGQGPQFIFQYYREEENGRGNFPPRFSGLQFPNYSSELNVNALELDDSALYLCASSPLAGAITDTQYFGPGTRLTVL.

The V and J genes are TRBV21-1 and TRBJ1-3; TRBD1, the table's D call, lacks a check against the DNA. TRBV21-1 is a pseudogene. CDR3 length: 16 amino acids. As DNA, the CDR3 is TGTGCCAGCAGCAGAAGACAGGTCCTCTCTGGAAACACCATATATTTT. Residues: CASSRRQVLSGNTIYF.

The chain is built from TRBV7-6 and TRBJ2-5; TRBD1 matches at 9 bases. The V segment lost 8 bases and the J segment 1 base; nucleotides outside the gene matches: 8. The CDR3 sequence is 15 residues long. The germline V gene encodes CDR1 SGHVS and CDR2 FNYEAQ. The CDR3 region has the DNA TGTGCCAGCGACTCCGGGACAGGGAGCCAAGAGACCCAGTACTTC. This encodes CASDSGTGSQETQYF.

The V and J genes are TRBV5-1 and TRBJ2-2; D may be TRBD1 (5 bases). Trimming took off 2 bases at V and 1 base at J, with 9 bases between the two ends. There are 15 residues in the CDR3. Looked up from germline, CDR1 is SGHRS and CDR2 is YFSETQ. The CDR3 sequence is CASSLAGQNTGELFF. CDR3 DNA: TGCGCCAGCAGCTTAGCCGGACAGAACACCGGGGAGCTGTTTTTT.

This clone was counted a single time. The CDR3 region is CASSQDGSSPLHF. The CDR3 bases are TGTGCCAGCAGCCAAGACGGGAGCTCACCCCTCCACTTT. The rearrangement links TRBV14 to TRBJ1-6; D unclear. The length of the CDR3 is 13 residues. V was pared by 0 bases and J by 10 bases, with 7 bases between. CDR1 and CDR2 (germline): SGHDN, FVKESK.

V and J are TRBV27 and TRBJ2-1, with D possibly matching TRBD1 (6 bases). This CDR3 comprises 15 residues. Germline V gives CDR1 MNHEY, CDR2 SMNVEV (reference sequence). V lost 8 bases, J lost 1 base, and 15 bases lay in between. CDR3 amino acids: CASSHERGSYNEQFF. For the CDR3, the DNA is TGTGCCAGCTCACACGAGAGGGGGTCCTACAATGAGCAGTTCTTC.

This clone was counted a few times. DNA for the CDR3: TGTGCCAGCAGCCAAAGTTCAAACGGGCAGCCCCAGCATTTT. Translated: CASSQSSNGQPQHF. The chain links TRBV14 to TRBJ1-5; the D is unclear. The ends were cut back, 2 bases at V and 7 bases at J, with 12 bases in the middle. This CDR3 spans 14 amino acids. Germline V gene sequence: CDR1 SGHDN, CDR2 FVKESK.

V gene TRBV7-9 combines with J gene TRBJ1-2; a possible D gene is TRBD1 (5 bases). V lost 3 bases, J lost 6 bases, and 20 bases lay in between. Germline V gene sequence: CDR1 SEHNR, CDR2 FQNEAQ (reference sequence). This CDR3 comprises 16 residues. Here the CDR3 DNA reads TGTGCCAGCAGCTTTCCTTCGGGGGGGATTCAAGATGGCTACACCTTC. Translation gives CASSFPSGGIQDGYTF.

This chain uses TRBV5-4 with TRBJ2-1; D gene uncertain. CDR1 and CDR2 (germline): SGHNT, YYREEE (reference sequence). The CDR3 is 14 residues long. V was pared by 1 base and J by 4 bases, with 9 bases between. The CDR3 spells CASSLQAKYNEQFF. The DNA of the CDR3 is TGTGCCAGCAGCTTGCAGGCTAAATACAATGAGCAGTTCTTC. The whole variable domain, filled in from reference TRBV5-4 and TRBJ2-1, reads ETGVTQSPTHLIKTRGQQVTLRCSSQSGHNTVSWYQQALGQGPQFIFQYYREEENGRGNFPPRFSGLQFPNYSSELNVNALELDDSALYLCASSLQAKYNEQFFGPGTRLTVL.

Note on this clone: At the DNA level, this CDR3 is encoded by other sequences in the same sample as well. In DNA, the CDR3 is TGTGCCAGCAGTGAAGTGTCAGGGGGCTCCTACGAGCAGTACTTC. It codes for CASSEVSGGSYEQYF. This rearrangement joins TRBV6-1 to TRBJ2-7; 7 bases align to TRBD1. Germline CDR1 MNHNS, CDR2 SASEGT. The V gene end was trimmed by 1 base and the J gene end by 0 bases; junction bases not matched to a gene: 3. The CDR3 loop spans 15 amino acids.

The chain has TRBV29-1 and TRBJ1-2, with TRBD1 matching 7 bases. This CDR3 has 13 residues. Germline values: CDR1 SQVTM, CDR2 ANQGSEA. V trimming: 4 bases; J trimming: 8 bases; junction bases outside the gene matches: 10. The CDR3 region has the DNA TGCAGCGTTGGAATACAGGGGCTTCGGGGCTACACCTTC. As protein: CSVGIQGLRGYTF.

This rearrangement joins TRBV4-2 to TRBJ2-2, with 7 positions matching TRBD2. Trimming took 5 bases from V and 5 from J; bases not matched to a gene: 11. Germline lookup yields CDR1 LGHNA and CDR2 YNFKEQ. The length of the CDR3 is 16 residues. CDR3: CASSRRLAAETGELFF. CDR3 sequence (DNA): TGTGCCAGCAGCAGGAGACTAGCCGCCGAAACCGGGGAGCTGTTTTTT.

This chain joins TRBV7-6 and TRBJ2-5; 7 bases line up with TRBD1. The J call is doubtful: the DNA matches TRBJ2-7 better. The CDR3 is 13 amino acids. Germline V gene data show CDR1 as SGHVS and CDR2 as FNYEAQ. The DNA of the CDR3 is TGTGCCAGCAGCTTGGGACAGTATGCCGAGCAGTACTTC. Translated: CASSLGQYAEQYF.

The gene calls are TRBV29-1 and TRBJ1-2; unclear D gene. Looked up from germline, CDR1 is SQVTM and CDR2 is ANQGSEA. This CDR3 spans 14 amino acids. The V and J ends lost 0 bases and 6 bases respectively, with 14 bases between them. Written as DNA, the CDR3 is TGCAGCGTTGAAGATCGACAAACGGGGAATGGCTACACCTTC. Residues: CSVEDRQTGNGYTF. Using reference TRBV29-1 and TRBJ1-2 for the parts outside the CDR3, the full variable domain is SAVISQKPSRDICQRGTSLTIQCQVDSQVTMMFWYRQQPGQSLTLIATANQGSEATYESGFVIDKFPISRPNLTFSTLTVSNMSPEDSSIYLCSVEDRQTGNGYTFGSGTRLTVV.

The V and J genes are TRBV7-8 and TRBJ2-7, with unresolved D. Germline values: CDR1 SGHVS, CDR2 FQNEAQ. CDR3 length: 14 residues. V gave up 1 base and J gave up 7 bases, with 14 bases separating them. CDR3 in DNA: TGTGCCAGCAGCTTAGGACTCCTTGCGGATGAGCAGTACTTC. This encodes CASSLGLLADEQYF.

This clone has more than one count but fewer than ten. The chain combines TRBV5-6 with TRBJ1-5; D is uncertain. The CDR3 runs 14 residues. CDR1 is SGHDT and CDR2 is YYEEEE in the germline V gene. V was clipped by 0 bases and J by 3 bases, with 7 bases between them. CDR3 coding DNA: TGTGCCAGCAGCTTGGACAGACACAATCAGCCCCAGCATTTT. Translation gives CASSLDRHNQPQHF.

CDR3 DNA: TGTGCCAGCAGCAATCGGACACGCACAACCGGGGAGCTGTTTTTT. Amino acid sequence: CASSNRTRTTGELFF. The rearrangement joins TRBV21-1 to TRBJ2-2; TRBD1 reflects the table's D call only, with no check against the DNA. TRBV21-1 has pseudogene status. There are 15 residues in the CDR3.

This clone has just one count. The rearrangement joins TRBV5-6 to TRBJ1-1, with no clear D. CDR3 length: 13 amino acids. Trimming stripped 4 bases from V and 1 base from J, with 8 bases between. Germline CDR1 is SGHDT and CDR2 is YYEEEE. The CDR3 sequence is CASSIRSNTEAFF. The CDR3, as DNA: TGTGCCAGCAGCATACGGTCGAACACTGAAGCTTTCTTT.

The rearrangement uses TRBV27 and TRBJ2-7; unclear D gene. The CDR3 has 11 amino acids. V was pared by 5 bases and J by 6 bases, with 8 bases between. The germline V gene encodes CDR1 MNHEY and CDR2 SMNVEV (reference sequence). In DNA, the CDR3 is TGTGCCAGCAGTCTTTCGGGCGAGCAGTACTTC. Translated: CASSLSGEQYF.

V usage is TRBV7-3 and J usage is TRBJ2-2; D gene unclear. CDR3 length: 13 residues. Germline V lookup: CDR1 SGHTA, CDR2 FQGTGA. V was clipped by 2 bases and J by 3 bases, with 4 bases between them. CDR3 protein: CASSLSYTGELFF. Here the CDR3 DNA reads TGTGCCAGCAGCTTATCCTACACCGGGGAGCTGTTTTTT.

The chain recombines TRBV7-6 with TRBJ2-3; D perhaps matches TRBD1 (5 bases). The CDR3 is made up of 13 amino acids. Germline V lookup: CDR1 SGHVS, CDR2 FNYEAQ. Trimming removed 3 bases at V and 6 bases at J, with 10 bases between. The CDR3 bases are TGTGCCAGCAGCTTTGGGGCCGGGGATACGCAGTATTTT. Translated: CASSFGAGDTQYF.

This chain joins TRBV6-5 and TRBJ2-2, with D possibly being TRBD2 (5 bases). The V end lost 2 bases, the J end lost 5 bases, and 9 bases lay between the germline ends. The CDR3 is 14 residues long. Germline values: CDR1 MNHEY, CDR2 SVGAGI. The CDR3: CASSYARLTGELFF. CDR3 coding DNA: TGTGCCAGCAGTTACGCCCGACTAACCGGGGAGCTGTTTTTT.

CDR3 in amino acids: CSASVGQGKYF. The CDR3 DNA sequence: TGCAGTGCTAGTGTGGGACAGGGGAAGTACTTC. This chain joins TRBV20-1 and TRBJ2-7; 10 bases agree with TRBD1. The CDR3 has 11 amino acids. The V gene's germline CDR1 is DFQATT and CDR2 SNEGSKA (reference sequence). Germline trimming cut 3 bases from V and 11 bases from J; bases unmatched to any gene: 4.